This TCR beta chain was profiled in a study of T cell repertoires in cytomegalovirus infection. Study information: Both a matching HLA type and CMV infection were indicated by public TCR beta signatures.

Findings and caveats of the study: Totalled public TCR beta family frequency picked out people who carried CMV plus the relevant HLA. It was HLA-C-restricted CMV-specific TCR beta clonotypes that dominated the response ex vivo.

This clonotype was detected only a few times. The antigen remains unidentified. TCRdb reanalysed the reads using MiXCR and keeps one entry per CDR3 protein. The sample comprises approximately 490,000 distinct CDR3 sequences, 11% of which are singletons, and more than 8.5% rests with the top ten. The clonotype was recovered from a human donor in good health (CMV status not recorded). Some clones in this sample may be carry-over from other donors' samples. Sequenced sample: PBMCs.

DNA of the CDR3: TGTGCCAGTAGGCCCGACAGGGGCGCTGAAGCTTTCTTT. This gives the protein CASRPDRGAEAFF. V gene TRBV19 combines with J gene TRBJ1-1, with 8 bases lining up with TRBD1. V gave up 6 bases and J gave up 6 bases; unmatched junction bases: 6. Germline-derived CDR1 and CDR2 are LNHDA and SQIVND (reference sequence). CDR3 size: 13 residues.